Here is one T cell receptor (beta chain) with its context. Authors' processing steps: Amplified reference gene primers provided the basis for estimating nucleated cell counts. Some clones are missing from TCRdb's copy, which holds only in-frame ones; the method was immunoSEQ multiplex PCR. That table furnishes V, J and clone size, whereas the DNA furnished D and trimming. The sample includes fewer than 55,000 clones, around 81% of them seen just once. This specimen belongs to a study of blood T cell repertoires in COVID-19. CDR1 and CDR2 (germline): MDHEN, SYDVKM. Trimming left V 6 bases short and J 14 bases short, with 17 bases between. This CDR3 comprises 13 residues.

The sample taken for sequencing was peripheral blood. V and J are TRBV28 and TRBJ1-6; tentatively, D is TRBD1 (6 bases). The clonotype was recovered from an elderly woman with COVID-19, enrolled during active disease. This CDR3 is CASSSLRGVSLHF. The CDR3 DNA follows: TGTGCCAGCAGCTCCCTCAGGGGTGTGTCCCTCCACTTT.